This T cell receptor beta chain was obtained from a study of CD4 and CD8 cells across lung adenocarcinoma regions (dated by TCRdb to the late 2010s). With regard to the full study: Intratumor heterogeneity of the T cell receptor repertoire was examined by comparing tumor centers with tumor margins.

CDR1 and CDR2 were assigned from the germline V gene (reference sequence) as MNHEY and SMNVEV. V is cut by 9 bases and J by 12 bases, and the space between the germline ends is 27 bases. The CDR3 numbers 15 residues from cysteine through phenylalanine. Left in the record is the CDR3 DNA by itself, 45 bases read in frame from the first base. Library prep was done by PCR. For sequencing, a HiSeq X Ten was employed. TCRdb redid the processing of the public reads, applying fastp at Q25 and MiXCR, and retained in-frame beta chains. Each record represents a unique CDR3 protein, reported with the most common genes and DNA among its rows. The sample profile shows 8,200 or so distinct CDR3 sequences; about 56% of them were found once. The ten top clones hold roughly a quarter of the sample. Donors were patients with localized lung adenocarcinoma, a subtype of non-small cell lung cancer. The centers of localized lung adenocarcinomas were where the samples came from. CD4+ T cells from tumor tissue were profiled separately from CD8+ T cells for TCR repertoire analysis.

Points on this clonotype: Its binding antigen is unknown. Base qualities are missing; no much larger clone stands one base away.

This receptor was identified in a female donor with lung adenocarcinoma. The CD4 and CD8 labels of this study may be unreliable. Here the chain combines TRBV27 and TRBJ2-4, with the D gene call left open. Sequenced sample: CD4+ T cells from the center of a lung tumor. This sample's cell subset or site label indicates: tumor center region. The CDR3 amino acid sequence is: CARTNVGGDQDTQYF. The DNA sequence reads TGTGCCAGGACCAACGTGGGCGGTGACCAAGACACTCAGTACTTC.